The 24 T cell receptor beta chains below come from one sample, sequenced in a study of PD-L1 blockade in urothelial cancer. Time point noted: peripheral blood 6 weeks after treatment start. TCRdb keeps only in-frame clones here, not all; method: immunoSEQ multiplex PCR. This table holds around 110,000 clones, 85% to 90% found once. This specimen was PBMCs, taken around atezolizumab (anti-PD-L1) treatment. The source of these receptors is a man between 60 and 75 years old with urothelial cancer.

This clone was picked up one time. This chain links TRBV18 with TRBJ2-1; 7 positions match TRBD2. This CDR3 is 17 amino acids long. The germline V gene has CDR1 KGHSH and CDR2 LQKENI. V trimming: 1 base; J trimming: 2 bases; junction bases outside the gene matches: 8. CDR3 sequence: CASSPRGGSQTYNEQFF. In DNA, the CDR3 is TGTGCCAGCTCACCACGGGGCGGGAGCCAAACCTACAATGAGCAGTTCTTC.

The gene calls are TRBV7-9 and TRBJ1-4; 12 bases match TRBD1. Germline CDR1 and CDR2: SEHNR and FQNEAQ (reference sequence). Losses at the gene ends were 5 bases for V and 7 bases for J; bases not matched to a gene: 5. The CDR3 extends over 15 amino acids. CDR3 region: CASSQGDRGLEKLFF. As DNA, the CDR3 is TGTGCCAGCAGCCAGGGGGACAGGGGGCTTGAAAAACTGTTTTTT.

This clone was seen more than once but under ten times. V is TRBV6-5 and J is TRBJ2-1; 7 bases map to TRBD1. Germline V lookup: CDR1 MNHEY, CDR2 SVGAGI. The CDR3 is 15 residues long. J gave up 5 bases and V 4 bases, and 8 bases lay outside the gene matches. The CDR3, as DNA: TGTGCCAGCAGTTTAACCGGGACAGCCAACAATGAGCAGTTCTTC. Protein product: CASSLTGTANNEQFF.

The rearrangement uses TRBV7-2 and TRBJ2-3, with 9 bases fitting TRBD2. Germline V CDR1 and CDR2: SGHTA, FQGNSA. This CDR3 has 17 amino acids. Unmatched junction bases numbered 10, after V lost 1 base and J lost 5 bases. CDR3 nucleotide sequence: TGTGCCAGCAGCTTAGATGGCGGGGGGGCCGGAGGAGATACGCAGTATTTT. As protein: CASSLDGGGAGGDTQYF.

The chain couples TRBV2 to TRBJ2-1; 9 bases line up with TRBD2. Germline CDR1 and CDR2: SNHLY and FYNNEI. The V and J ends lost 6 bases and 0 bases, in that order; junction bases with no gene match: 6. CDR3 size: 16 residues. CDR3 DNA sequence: TGTGCCAGCAGCTTTAGCGGGAGAACCTCCTACAATGAGCAGTTCTTC. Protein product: CASSFSGRTSYNEQFF. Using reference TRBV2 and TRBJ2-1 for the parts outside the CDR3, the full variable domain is EPEVTQTPSHQVTQMGQEVILRCVPISNHLYFYWYRQILGQKVEFLVSFYNNEISEKSEIFDDQFSVERPDGSNFTLKIRSTKLEDSAMYFCASSFSGRTSYNEQFFGPGTRLTVL.

CDR3 residues: CASSSTGGNTEAFF. For the CDR3, the DNA is TGTGCCAGCAGCTCGACAGGGGGGAACACTGAAGCTTTCTTT. The V call is TRBV7-2, the J call TRBJ1-1, with 9 bases that match TRBD1. CDR3 length: 14 amino acids. Germline trimming cut 4 bases from V and 1 base from J; bases unmatched to any gene: 1. CDR1 is SGHTA and CDR2 is FQGNSA in the germline V gene.

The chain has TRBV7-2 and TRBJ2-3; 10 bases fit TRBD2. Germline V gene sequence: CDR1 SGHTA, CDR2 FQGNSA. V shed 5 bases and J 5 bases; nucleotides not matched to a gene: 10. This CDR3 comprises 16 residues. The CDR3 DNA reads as TGTGCCAGCAGCCTCCGGCTAGCGGGGGTTGGAGATACGCAGTATTTT. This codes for CASSLRLAGVGDTQYF.

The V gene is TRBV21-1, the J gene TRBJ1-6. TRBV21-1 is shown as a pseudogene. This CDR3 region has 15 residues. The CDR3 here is CASSIRRPYNSPLHF. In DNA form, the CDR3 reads TGTGCCAGCAGCATTAGGAGGCCCTATAATTCACCCCTCCACTTT.

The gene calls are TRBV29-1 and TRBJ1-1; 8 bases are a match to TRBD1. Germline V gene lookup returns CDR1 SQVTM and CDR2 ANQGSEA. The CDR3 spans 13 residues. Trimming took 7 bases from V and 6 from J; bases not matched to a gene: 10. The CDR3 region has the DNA TGCAGCGCGGCCCACCAGGGGGCCTCTGAAGCTTTCTTT. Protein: CSAAHQGASEAFF.

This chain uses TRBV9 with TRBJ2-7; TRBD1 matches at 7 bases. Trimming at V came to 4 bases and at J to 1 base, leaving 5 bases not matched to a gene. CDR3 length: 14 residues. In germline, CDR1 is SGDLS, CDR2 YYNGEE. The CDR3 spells CASSRVGQSYEQYF. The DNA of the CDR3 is TGTGCCAGCAGCCGCGTGGGACAGTCCTACGAGCAGTACTTC.

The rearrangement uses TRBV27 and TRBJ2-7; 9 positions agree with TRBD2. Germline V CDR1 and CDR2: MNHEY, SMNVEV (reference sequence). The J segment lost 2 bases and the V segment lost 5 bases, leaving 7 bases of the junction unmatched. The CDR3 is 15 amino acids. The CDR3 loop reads CASSSSSGVTYEQYF. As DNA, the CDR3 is TGTGCCAGCAGTAGTTCTAGCGGGGTAACCTACGAGCAGTACTTC.

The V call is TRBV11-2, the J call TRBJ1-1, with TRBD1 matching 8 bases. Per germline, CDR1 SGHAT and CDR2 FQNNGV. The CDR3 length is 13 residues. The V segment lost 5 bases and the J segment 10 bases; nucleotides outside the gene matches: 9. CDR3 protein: CASSLGQGFGAFF. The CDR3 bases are TGTGCCAGCAGCCTCGGACAGGGTTTTGGAGCTTTCTTT.

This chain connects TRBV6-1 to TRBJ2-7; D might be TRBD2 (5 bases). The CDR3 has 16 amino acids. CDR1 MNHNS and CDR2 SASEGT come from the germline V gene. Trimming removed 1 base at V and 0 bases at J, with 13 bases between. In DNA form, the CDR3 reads TGTGCCAGCAGTGAAGGACGTTACGAGGGCTCCTACGAGCAGTACTTC. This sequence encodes CASSEGRYEGSYEQYF.

CDR3 sequence: CASSLIGGVQETQYF. The CDR3, as DNA: TGTGCCAGCAGCTTAATAGGGGGGGTCCAAGAGACCCAGTACTTC. This rearrangement joins TRBV7-3 to TRBJ2-5; D perhaps matches TRBD2 (7 bases). This CDR3 comprises 15 residues. V was trimmed by 1 base and J by 1 base, leaving 10 bases between them. Germline values: CDR1 SGHTA, CDR2 FQGTGA.

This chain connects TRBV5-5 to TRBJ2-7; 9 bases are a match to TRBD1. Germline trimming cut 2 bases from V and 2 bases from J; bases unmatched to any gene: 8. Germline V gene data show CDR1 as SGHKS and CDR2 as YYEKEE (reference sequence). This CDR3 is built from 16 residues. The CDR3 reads CASSFWGGQGTYEQYF. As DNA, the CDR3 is TGTGCCAGCAGCTTCTGGGGGGGACAGGGAACCTACGAGCAGTACTTC.

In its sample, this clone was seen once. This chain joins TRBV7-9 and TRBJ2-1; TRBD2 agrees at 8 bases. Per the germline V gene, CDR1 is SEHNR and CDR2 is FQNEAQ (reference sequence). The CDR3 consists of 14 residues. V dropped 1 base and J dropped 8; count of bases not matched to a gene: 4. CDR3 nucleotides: TGTGCCAGCAGCTTAGGGACTAGCAGGGATGAGCAGTTCTTC. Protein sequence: CASSLGTSRDEQFF.

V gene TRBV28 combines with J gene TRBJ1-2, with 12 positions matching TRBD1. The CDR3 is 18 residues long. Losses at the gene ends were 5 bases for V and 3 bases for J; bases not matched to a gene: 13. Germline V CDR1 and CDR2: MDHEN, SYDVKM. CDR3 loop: CASSIGGTGGGGYYGYTF. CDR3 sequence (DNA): TGTGCCAGCAGTATTGGAGGGACAGGGGGCGGGGGTTACTATGGCTACACCTTC.

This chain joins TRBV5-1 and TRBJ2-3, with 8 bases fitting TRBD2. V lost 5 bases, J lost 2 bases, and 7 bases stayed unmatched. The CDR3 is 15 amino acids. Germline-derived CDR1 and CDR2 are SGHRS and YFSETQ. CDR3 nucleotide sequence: TGCGCCAGCAGGGAAAGCGGGAGCGTCACAGATACGCAGTATTTT. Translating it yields CASRESGSVTDTQYF.

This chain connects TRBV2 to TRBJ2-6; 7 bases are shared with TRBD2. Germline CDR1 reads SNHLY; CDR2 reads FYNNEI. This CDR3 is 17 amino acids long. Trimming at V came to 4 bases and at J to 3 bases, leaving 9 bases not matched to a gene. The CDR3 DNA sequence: TGTGCCAGCAGTGCGGTGGCTAGCGGCCGTGGGGCCAACGTCCTGACTTTC. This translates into CASSAVASGRGANVLTF.

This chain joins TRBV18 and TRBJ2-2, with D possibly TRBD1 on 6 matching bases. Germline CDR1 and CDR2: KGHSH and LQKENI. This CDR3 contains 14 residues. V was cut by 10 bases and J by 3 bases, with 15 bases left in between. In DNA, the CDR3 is TGTGCCACCAGGGGCCAGGGTTACACCGGGGAGCTGTTTTTT. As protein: CATRGQGYTGELFF. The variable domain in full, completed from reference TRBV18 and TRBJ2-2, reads NAGVMQNPRHLVRRRGQEARLRCSPMKGHSHVYWYRQLPEEGLKFMVYLQKENIIDESGMPKERFSAEFPKEGPSILRIQQVVRGDSAAYFCATRGQGYTGELFFGEGSRLTVL.

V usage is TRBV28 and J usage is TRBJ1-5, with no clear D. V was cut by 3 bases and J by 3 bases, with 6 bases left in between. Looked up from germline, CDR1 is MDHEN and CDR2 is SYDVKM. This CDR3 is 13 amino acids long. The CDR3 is CASSFSHNQPQHF. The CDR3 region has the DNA TGTGCCAGCAGTTTTAGTCACAATCAGCCCCAGCATTTT.

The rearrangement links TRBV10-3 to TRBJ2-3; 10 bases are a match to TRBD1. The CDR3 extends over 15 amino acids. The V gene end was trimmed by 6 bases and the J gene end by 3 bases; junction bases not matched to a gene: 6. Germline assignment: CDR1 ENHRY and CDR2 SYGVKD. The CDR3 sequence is CAIRTGQGLTDTQYF. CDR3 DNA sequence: TGTGCCATCAGGACGGGACAGGGGTTGACAGATACGCAGTATTTT.

In DNA form, the CDR3 reads TGTGCCAGCGAGGGGGGGAGCTATGGCTACACCTTC. It codes for CASEGGSYGYTF. The chain couples TRBV9 to TRBJ1-2, with a tentative D call TRBD1 (6 bases). Per germline, CDR1 SGDLS and CDR2 YYNGEE. The CDR3 loop spans 12 amino acids. The V gene lost 7 bases and the J gene lost 4 bases, with 11 bases spanning the gap.

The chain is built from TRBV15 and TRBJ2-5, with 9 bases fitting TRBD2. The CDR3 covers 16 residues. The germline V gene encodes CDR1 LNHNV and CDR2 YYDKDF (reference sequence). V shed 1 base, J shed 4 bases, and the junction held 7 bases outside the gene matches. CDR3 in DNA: TGTGCCACCAGCAGAGGGGCGGGGGGGCGCGGAGAGACCCAGTACTTC. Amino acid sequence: CATSRGAGGRGETQYF.